These T cell receptor beta chains were read from a single sample in a study of breast tumors, draining lymph nodes, adjacent tissues. One entry per CDR3 protein, called by TCRdb with MiXCR from the multiplex PCR reads. The table includes tens of thousands of distinct CDR3 sequences, approximately 28% detected once. Material for sequencing was axillary lymph node tissue. These receptors were taken from a female donor with breast cancer. Some clones in this sample may be carry-over from other donors' samples. CDR3s include the opening cysteine and the closing phenylalanine or tryptophan. Each record gives: J gene, D gene, V gene, clone size, CDR3 DNA, CDR3 protein. The D gene is left open where the match is weak. Size is omitted from some rows. Given values are once, few, many or a class for expanded clones.

J gene: TRBJ2-6; D gene: -; V gene: TRBV20-1; clone size: many; CDR3 DNA: TGCAGTGCTTTGTTCTCTGGGGCCAACGTCCTGACTTTC; CDR3 protein: CSALFSGANVLTF
J gene: TRBJ2-1; D gene: -; V gene: TRBV12-5; clone size: many; CDR3 DNA: TGTGCTAGTGGTTTGGGGGACGCCGGGACGCCCTCCTACAATGAGCAGTTCTTC; CDR3 protein: CASGLGDAGTPSYNEQFF
J gene: TRBJ1-4; D gene: TRBD1; V gene: TRBV12-5; clone size: many; CDR3 DNA: TGTGCTAGTGGTCAGACGACAGGGATTGGCGAAAAACTGTTTTTT; CDR3 protein: CASGQTTGIGEKLFF
J gene: TRBJ1-5; D gene: TRBD1; V gene: TRBV7-8; clone size: many; CDR3 DNA: TGTGCCAGCAGCTCGGACAGGGGACGGGGCAATCAGCCCCAGCATTTT; CDR3 protein: CASSSDRGRGNQPQHF
J gene: TRBJ2-7; D gene: -; V gene: TRBV12-3/TRBV12-4; clone size: many; CDR3 DNA: TGTGCCAGCAGTTACCACGAGAGGGTGATTAAGCAGTACTTC; CDR3 protein: CASSYHERVIKQYF
J gene: TRBJ2-7; D gene: -; V gene: TRBV20-1; clone size: many; CDR3 DNA: TGCAGTGCTCCAGGGTTTCACGAGCAGTACTTC; CDR3 protein: CSAPGFHEQYF
J gene: TRBJ2-7; D gene: -; V gene: TRBV19; clone size: many; CDR3 DNA: TGTGCCAGTAGTATAGGGAGCTCCTACGAGCAGTACTTC; CDR3 protein: CASSIGSSYEQYF
J gene: TRBJ2-4; D gene: -; V gene: TRBV4-3; clone size: many; CDR3 DNA: TGCGCCAGCAGCCAAGATGGGGTCGGGTCCAAAAACATTCAGTACTTC; CDR3 protein: CASSQDGVGSKNIQYF
J gene: TRBJ2-5; D gene: TRBD2; V gene: TRBV7-8; clone size: -; CDR3 DNA: TGTGCCAGCAAGAAGCTAGCGGGAGGGTTCCAAGAGACCCAGTACTTC; CDR3 protein: CASKKLAGGFQETQYF
J gene: TRBJ1-3; D gene: -; V gene: TRBV12-3/TRBV12-4; clone size: many; CDR3 DNA: TGTGCCAGCAGTTTGAACAGGGGAAACACCATATATTTT; CDR3 protein: CASSLNRGNTIYF
J gene: TRBJ2-4; D gene: -; V gene: TRBV3-2; clone size: few; CDR3 DNA: TGTGCCAGCAGCCAAGAGGCCATTCAGTACTTC; CDR3 protein: CASSQEAIQYF
J gene: TRBJ2-1; D gene: TRBD2; V gene: TRBV6-4; clone size: many; CDR3 DNA: TGTGCCAGCAGTCTCGGCGCCGGGAGGGGTTACAATGAGCAGTTCTTC; CDR3 protein: CASSLGAGRGYNEQFF
J gene: TRBJ1-5; D gene: TRBD1; V gene: TRBV2; clone size: -; CDR3 DNA: TGTGCCAGCAGTGAAGACAGGGGGTTAGGTTCACCCCAGCATTTT; CDR3 protein: CASSEDRGLGSPQHF
J gene: TRBJ2-7; D gene: -; V gene: TRBV27; clone size: many; CDR3 DNA: TGTGCCAGCAGTTTTGGTACCTCCTACGAGCAGTACTTC; CDR3 protein: CASSFGTSYEQYF
J gene: TRBJ2-2; D gene: TRBD2; V gene: TRBV7-3; clone size: many; CDR3 DNA: TGTGCCAGCAGCTTAGCGGGAGGGAACACCGGGGAGCTGTTTTTT; CDR3 protein: CASSLAGGNTGELFF
J gene: TRBJ2-7; D gene: -; V gene: TRBV7-2; clone size: many; CDR3 DNA: TGTGCCAGCAGCCGCTCTTCCGGGGACAAGGAGCAGTACTTC; CDR3 protein: CASSRSSGDKEQYF
J gene: TRBJ2-5; D gene: -; V gene: TRBV3-1; clone size: many; CDR3 DNA: TGTGCCAGCAGCCAAGATTGGGGCGCAGAGACCCAGTACTTC; CDR3 protein: CASSQDWGAETQYF
J gene: TRBJ2-1; D gene: -; V gene: TRBV28; clone size: many; CDR3 DNA: TGTGCCAGCAGTATCACAGGTCTGGTTGAGCAGTTCTTC; CDR3 protein: CASSITGLVEQFF